Listed below are T cell receptor beta chains from one sample, sequenced in a study of T cell changes during pregnancy in multiple sclerosis. Sequenced by immunoSEQ multiplex PCR; TCRdb stores in-frame clones only, minus some. This sample has tens of thousands of clones, with around nine tenths found just once. The sample consisted of peripheral blood, taken in the second trimester of pregnancy. All receptors come from a female donor with multiple sclerosis, enrolled in a pregnancy study. CDR3s include the opening cysteine and the closing phenylalanine or tryptophan.

>TRBV4-1
CASSPRYTGELFF
>TRBV4-1
CASSQETGATGELFF
>TRBV27
CASSPGNQRAYNEQFF
>TRBV6-1
CASREGRANEKLFF
>TRBV14
CASRRSGAGQETQYF
>TRBV27
CASSLEGRSYEQYF
>TRBV7-8
CASSLARDYEQYF
>TRBV7-9
CASSDRDFNEQFF
>TRBV5-1
CASSLTGEAYEQYF
>TRBV4-2
CASSQDELAGGYEQYF
>TRBV9
CASSVVGVQETQYF
>TRBV4-3
CASSQVTVFPLKDEQFF
>TRBV5-4
CASSPIDRDEAFF
>TRBV10-3
CAISEATSGSLSGANVLTF
>TRBV2
CASSGDRGQVNIQYF
>TRBV18
CASSPPAFANTEAFF
>TRBV21-1
CASSKEGDRGRNQPQHF
>TRBV11-2
CASSLGGGGNQPQHF
>TRBV7-2
CASSPLSVSYNEQFF
>TRBV7-9
CASSSTHRGQHYGYTF
>TRBV27
CASGLAGGDTQYF
>TRBV19
CASSISPGFYNEQFF
>TRBV5-6
CASSSERRQQYF
>TRBV5-1
CASSSSGGWTDTQYF
>TRBV7-3
CASSSYSGRTTHTQYF
>TRBV6-5
CASNYGTPDNEQFF
>TRBV19
CASSISVTDYGYTF
>TRBV2
CASRRTAAIQYF
>TRBV9
CASSAIQGYGANVLTF
>TRBV19
CASSLQLQPQHF
>TRBV29-1
CSAVDLYSYEQYF
>TRBV5-1
CASSLARGLTVEQYF
>TRBV5-4
CASSLPEGLEGYTF
>TRBV28
CASRRLAGGPDLHEQFF
>TRBV7-6
CASSSGLAVLETQYF
>TRBV5-6
CASSLLTGGLSEKLFF
>TRBV5-6
CASSLLDNEQFF
>TRBV11-2
CASSLQAGAGTDTQYF
>TRBV11-3
CASSSGGSYNEQFF
>TRBV6-4
CASSTDGIGELFF
>TRBV5-1
CASSLLGETQYF
>TRBV30
CAWSRAEKGTGELFF
>TRBV11-2
CASSLSGSSYNEQFF
>TRBV11-2
CASSPRDRGNYGYTF
>TRBV4-1
CASSQEGKGETQYF